The 20 T cell receptor beta chains reported below all come from one sample, sequenced in a study of PD-1 blockade in classical Hodgkin lymphoma. Time point meaning: cycle 4 day 1 (C4D1), after six to seven weeks of nivolumab. All patients experienced relapse after autologous stem cell transplantation, and brentuximab vedotin exposure was variable. Assay: immunoSEQ multiplex PCR; the TCRdb copy retains only in-frame clones and omits some. The sample yields some 110,000 clones, approximately 90% seen once. The starting material was peripheral blood mononuclear cells (PBMCs), obtained before the fourth cycle of nivolumab. These receptors all stem from a human donor with classical Hodgkin lymphoma.

This clone was detected once. The V gene is TRBV19, the J gene TRBJ1-1, with D unresolved. Trimming cost V 5 bases and J 0 bases, with 7 bases left between them. CDR1 is LNHDA and CDR2 is SQIVND in the germline V gene (reference sequence). The CDR3 loop spans 13 amino acids. CDR3 region: CASSARMNTEAFF. Written as DNA, the CDR3 is TGTGCCAGTAGTGCAAGGATGAACACTGAAGCTTTCTTT. The whole variable domain, remainder taken from reference TRBV19 and TRBJ1-1, is DGGITQSPKYLFRKEGQNVTLSCEQNLNHDAMYWYRQDPGQGLRLIYYSQIVNDFQKGDIAEGYSVSREKKESFPLTVTSAQKNPTAFYLCASSARMNTEAFFGQGTRLTVV.

The chain couples TRBV4-1 to TRBJ2-7, with D perhaps TRBD1 or TRBD2 (5 bases each). This CDR3 contains 14 residues. CDR1 and CDR2 from the germline V gene are MGHRA and YSYEKL. The V and J ends lost 3 bases and 6 bases respectively, with 15 bases between them. Here the CDR3 reads CASSHDPLGVEQYF. The CDR3 DNA reads as TGCGCCAGCAGCCATGACCCTTTGGGGGTCGAGCAGTACTTC.

This clone came up a few times. The V call is TRBV19, the J call TRBJ2-2; 10 nucleotides align to TRBD1. CDR1 LNHDA and CDR2 SQIVND come from the germline V gene (reference sequence). V trimming: 6 bases; J trimming: 6 bases; junction bases outside the gene matches: 10. This CDR3 comprises 16 residues. For the CDR3, the DNA is TGTGCCAGTAGCGCCGGGACAGGGGTTCTCGCCGGGGAGCTGTTTTTT. Translated, it gives CASSAGTGVLAGELFF.

To note about this clone: One end of the junction varies from germline; a read error may be responsible. The chain uses TRBV5-6 and TRBJ2-1; 9 bases are a match to TRBD2. In germline, CDR1 is SGHDT, CDR2 YYEEEE. CDR3 size: 15 residues. The CDR3 region is CASRLAGGRRNEQFF. As DNA, the CDR3 is TGTGCCAGCAGATTGGCGGGAGGGAGGCGGAATGAGCAGTTCTTC.

The rearrangement joins TRBV2 to TRBJ2-3; D not certain. Germline V gene lookup returns CDR1 SNHLY and CDR2 FYNNEI. The V end lost 5 bases, the J end lost 3 bases, and 9 bases lay between the germline ends. The length of the CDR3 is 13 residues. CDR3: CASSPDLTDTQYF. CDR3 sequence (DNA): TGTGCCAGCAGTCCCGATCTGACAGATACGCAGTATTTT.

The V and J genes are TRBV5-1 and TRBJ1-1, with TRBD1 matching 7 bases. Trimming removed 3 bases from V and 1 base from J; junction bases left unmatched: 6. Germline V CDR1 and CDR2: SGHRS, YFSETQ. The CDR3 length is 15 residues. The CDR3 nucleotides read TGCGCCAGCAGCTCAGCGGGACAGCCGAACACTGAAGCTTTCTTT. Translating it yields CASSSAGQPNTEAFF.

Only a few counts were recorded for this clone. The chain has TRBV2 and TRBJ1-3; D is undetermined. V lost 8 bases and J lost 4, with 15 bases in between. Germline CDR1 and CDR2: SNHLY and FYNNEI. The CDR3 contains 14 residues. CDR3 residues: CASGAEGRGNTIYF. The DNA of the CDR3 is TGTGCCAGCGGAGCGGAGGGTAGGGGAAACACCATATATTTT.

This rearrangement joins TRBV4-2 to TRBJ2-3, with D perhaps matching TRBD1 (5 bases). Germline assignment: CDR1 LGHNA and CDR2 YNFKEQ. The V gene lost 1 base and the J gene lost 6 bases, with 11 bases spanning the gap. This CDR3 is built from 14 residues. The CDR3 reads CASSQGQGSDTQYF. CDR3 in DNA: TGTGCCAGCAGCCAAGGGCAGGGTTCTGATACGCAGTATTTT.

The J gene is TRBJ2-2, the V gene TRBV10-1; 7 bases map to TRBD1. The CDR3 has 16 amino acids. Germline V gene data show CDR1 as WNHNN and CDR2 as SYGVQD (reference sequence). The V gene end was trimmed by 2 bases and the J gene end by 1 base; junction bases not matched to a gene: 4. DNA of the CDR3: TGCGCCAGCAGTGAGAGGCGGACAGGGAACACCGGGGAGCTGTTTTTT. Protein sequence: CASSERRTGNTGELFF.

The rearrangement links TRBV4-3 to TRBJ2-2; TRBD2 matches at 8 bases. The CDR3 is 18 amino acids. Trimming cost V 0 bases and J 3 bases; bases outside gene matches: 9. CDR1 and CDR2 from the germline V gene are LGHNA and YSLEER. Here the CDR3 DNA reads TGCGCCAGCAGCCAAGATTCCCCCGGGAGGGGATACACCGGGGAGCTGTTTTTT. Encoded protein: CASSQDSPGRGYTGELFF.

With regard to this clone: One end of the junction varies from germline; a read error may be responsible. Here the CDR3 reads CDGQRSGNTIYF. In DNA form, the CDR3 reads TGCGATGGACAGCGCTCTGGAAACACCATATATTTT. The chain is built from TRBV27 and TRBJ1-3, with D maybe TRBD1 (6 bases). The CDR3 covers 12 residues. The V gene's germline CDR1 is MNHEY and CDR2 SMNVEV (reference sequence).

V is TRBV10-3 and J is TRBJ2-5; D is perhaps TRBD2 (6 bases). CDR3 length: 14 amino acids. Trimming cost V 0 bases and J 1 base, with 6 bases left between them. CDR1 and CDR2 (germline): ENHRY, SYGVKD. CDR3 in amino acids: CAISESGGQETQYF. The DNA for the CDR3 is TGTGCCATCAGTGAGTCGGGAGGCCAAGAGACCCAGTACTTC.

V is TRBV30 and J is TRBJ1-5, with 7 bases aligning to TRBD1. With 1 base clipped from V and 2 bases from J, the junction kept 2 bases outside the gene matches. Per germline, CDR1 GTSNPN and CDR2 SVGIG (reference sequence). The CDR3 loop spans 14 amino acids. CDR3 DNA sequence: TGTGCCTGGAGTGGGACAGGCCGCAATCAGCCCCAGCATTTT. Protein sequence: CAWSGTGRNQPQHF.

The chain employs TRBV30 and TRBJ2-7; D unclear. The CDR3 is 13 amino acids. In germline, CDR1 is GTSNPN, CDR2 SVGIG (reference sequence). The V and J ends lost 0 bases and 3 bases respectively, with 9 bases between them. CDR3 DNA: TGTGCCTGGAGTGTTAGGGAAAGCTACGAGCAGTACTTC. Translated: CAWSVRESYEQYF.

This clone was seen just once. This sequence joins TRBV6-1 and TRBJ1-5; D ambiguous. CDR3 length: 13 residues. V was cut by 2 bases and J by 6 bases, with 8 bases left in between. Germline CDR1 reads MNHNS; CDR2 reads SASEGT. CDR3 DNA sequence: TGTGCCAGCAGTGAAATTTTCAGTCAGCCCCAGCATTTT. Translating gives CASSEIFSQPQHF.

The chain links TRBV4-3 to TRBJ1-1; 8 bases match TRBD1. CDR3 length equals 16 residues. Germline CDR1 LGHNA, CDR2 YSLEER. J gave up 3 bases and V 0 bases, and 6 bases lay outside the gene matches. The CDR3, as DNA: TGCGCCAGCAGCCAAGATTTCGACAGGGGCTACACTGAAGCTTTCTTT. Protein sequence: CASSQDFDRGYTEAFF.

The rearrangement joins TRBV12-2 to TRBJ2-1; the table names TRBD1, a call not compared with the DNA. TRBV12-2 is labeled a pseudogene. The CDR3 consists of 12 residues. The DNA of the CDR3 is TGTGCAAGTTACCGGACATGGAATGAGCAGTTCTTC. Translated: CASYRTWNEQFF.

The J gene is TRBJ1-4, the V gene TRBV10-3, with unresolved D. Germline V gene data show CDR1 as ENHRY and CDR2 as SYGVKD. V lost 0 bases to trimming and J lost 9 bases, with 5 bases between them. This CDR3 is built from 12 residues. The DNA for the CDR3 is TGTGCCATCAGTGAGTCACAACAAAAACTGTTTTTT. It yields the protein CAISESQQKLFF.

The chain has TRBV19 and TRBJ2-2; possible D gene TRBD1, 9 bases. CDR3 length: 20 residues. Trimming removed 7 bases from V and 6 bases from J, with 33 bases in between. Germline V CDR1 and CDR2: LNHDA, SQIVND (reference sequence). DNA for the CDR3: TGTGCCAGTACTTCTAAAGGGACAGGGATAGCGGGATTGGTCGCCGGGGAGCTGTTTTTT. Translation: CASTSKGTGIAGLVAGELFF.

In its sample, this clone was seen once. The chain couples TRBV11-2 to TRBJ1-3; tentative D call: TRBD1 (6 bases). V shed 0 bases and J shed 3 bases, with 18 bases lying between them. The CDR3 totals 18 residues. The germline V gene encodes CDR1 SGHAT and CDR2 FQNNGV. The CDR3: CASSLELRVRTVGNTIYF. The CDR3 nucleotides read TGTGCCAGCAGCTTAGAACTTCGAGTCCGGACAGTTGGAAACACCATATATTTT.